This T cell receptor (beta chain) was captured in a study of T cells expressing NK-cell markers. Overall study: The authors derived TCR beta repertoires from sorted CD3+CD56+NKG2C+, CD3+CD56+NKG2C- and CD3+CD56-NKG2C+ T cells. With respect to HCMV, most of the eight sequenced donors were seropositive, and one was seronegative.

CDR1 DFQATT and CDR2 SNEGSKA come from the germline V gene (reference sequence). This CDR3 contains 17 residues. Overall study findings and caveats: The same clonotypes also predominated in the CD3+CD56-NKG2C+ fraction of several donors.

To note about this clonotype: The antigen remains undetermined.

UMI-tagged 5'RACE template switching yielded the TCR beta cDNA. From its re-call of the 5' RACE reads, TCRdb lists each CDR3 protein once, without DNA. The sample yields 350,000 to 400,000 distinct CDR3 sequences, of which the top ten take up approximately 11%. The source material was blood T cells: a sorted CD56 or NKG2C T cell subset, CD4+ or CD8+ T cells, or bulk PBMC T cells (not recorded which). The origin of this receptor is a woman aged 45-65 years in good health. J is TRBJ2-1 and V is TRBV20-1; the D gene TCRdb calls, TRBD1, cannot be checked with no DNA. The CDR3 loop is CSARDRGGDIPYNEQFF.